This T cell receptor beta chain emerged from a study of cytomegalovirus exposure and HLA in healthy donors. Study observations and caveats: Data from an earlier analysis indicated that most TCR beta V segments were productive either about 90% or about 30% of the time. Most of the CMV-associated TCR beta chains (in a later analysis) appeared to be HLA-restricted. Equally common other TCR beta chains were less clonally expanded than HLA-associated ones, a later analysis found. Immune exposure data for these donors was limited to CMV serostatus.

13 Jbeta primers and 60 Vbeta primers were used for the PCR. Clones were sequenced by immunoSEQ multiplex PCR, and TCRdb holds only the in-frame ones, with some missing. The sample has about 170,000 clones; the top ten hold approximately 0.72%. Trimming took 1 base from V and 2 from J, leaving 17 bases between them. CDR1 and CDR2 (germline): MGHRA, YSYEKL. There are 18 residues in the CDR3. Notes on this clone: Antigen: not known.

This TCR was recovered from a woman aged 18-29 years in good health and CMV-seropositive. Input material: PBMCs. The chain has TRBV4-1 and TRBJ2-2; D possibly corresponds to TRBD1 (6 bases). CDR3 sequence reads: CASSQARRGIGNTGELFF. The CDR3 region has the DNA TGCGCCAGCAGCCAAGCCCGAAGGGGGATCGGCAACACCGGGGAGCTGTTTTTT.